In this sample, the clone carrying this T cell receptor (beta chain) turned up a few times. Antigen: not known. Germline values: CDR1 SGHNT, CDR2 YENEEA. V dropped 4 bases and J dropped 3; count of bases not matched to a gene: 3. This CDR3 has 15 amino acids. These data originate in a study of cytomegalovirus exposure and HLA in healthy donors. Study results and caveats: Testing in vitro showed three CMV-associated chains specific for CMV antigens. Further analysis was carried out later, and it showed several of the most significant clusters appearing linked to common viral pathogens. The availability of immune exposure information extended only to CMV serostatus. TCR beta sequences reportedly predicted most subjects' HLA-A and HLA-B alleles accurately.

The PCR had 60 Vbeta and 13 Jbeta primers. Here immunoSEQ multiplex PCR was the method, and the copy in TCRdb shows in-frame clones only, minus some. This table holds roughly 130,000 clones, 74% found once. The clonotype comes from a woman between 45 and 60 years old in good health and CMV-seropositive. Sequenced sample: PBMCs. The chain carries TRBV11-3 and TRBJ2-2; 9 nucleotides agree with TRBD1. The chain's CDR3 is CASSSGQGDTGELFF. CDR3 DNA sequence: TGTGCCAGCAGCTCGGGACAGGGAGACACCGGGGAGCTGTTTTTT.